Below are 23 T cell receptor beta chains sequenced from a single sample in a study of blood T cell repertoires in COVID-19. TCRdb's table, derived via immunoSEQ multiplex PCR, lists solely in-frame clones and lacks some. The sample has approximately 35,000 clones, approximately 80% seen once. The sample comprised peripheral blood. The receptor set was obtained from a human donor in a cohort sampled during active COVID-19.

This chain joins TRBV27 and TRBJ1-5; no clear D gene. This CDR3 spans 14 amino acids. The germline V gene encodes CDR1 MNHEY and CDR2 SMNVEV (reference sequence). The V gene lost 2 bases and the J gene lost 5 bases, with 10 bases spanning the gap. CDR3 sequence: CASSLKWTYQPQHF. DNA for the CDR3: TGTGCCAGCAGTTTAAAATGGACTTATCAGCCCCAGCATTTT.

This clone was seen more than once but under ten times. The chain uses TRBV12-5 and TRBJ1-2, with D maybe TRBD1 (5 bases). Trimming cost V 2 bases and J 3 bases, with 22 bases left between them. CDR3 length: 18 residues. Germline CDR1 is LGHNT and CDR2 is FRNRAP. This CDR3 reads CASGLSNLGLQHYYGYTF. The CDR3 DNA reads TGTGCTAGTGGTTTGAGCAATCTGGGGCTCCAACATTACTATGGCTACACCTTC.

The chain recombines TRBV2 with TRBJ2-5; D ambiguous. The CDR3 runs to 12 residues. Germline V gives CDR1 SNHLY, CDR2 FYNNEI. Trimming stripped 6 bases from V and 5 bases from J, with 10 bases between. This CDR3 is CASRVAWETQYF. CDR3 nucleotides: TGTGCCAGCAGGGTCGCGTGGGAGACCCAGTACTTC.

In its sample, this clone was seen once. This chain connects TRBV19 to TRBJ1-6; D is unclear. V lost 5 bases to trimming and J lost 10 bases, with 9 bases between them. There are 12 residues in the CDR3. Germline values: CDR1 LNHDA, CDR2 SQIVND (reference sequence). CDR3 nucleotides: TGTGCCAGTAGTGAACCGGGATCACCCCTCCACTTT. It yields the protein CASSEPGSPLHF.

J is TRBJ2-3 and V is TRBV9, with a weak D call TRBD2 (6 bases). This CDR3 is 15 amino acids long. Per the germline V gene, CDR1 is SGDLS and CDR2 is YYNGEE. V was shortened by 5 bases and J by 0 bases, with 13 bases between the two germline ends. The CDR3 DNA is TGTGCCAGCAGTCGACTAGACTCTAGCACAGATACGCAGTATTTT. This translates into CASSRLDSSTDTQYF.

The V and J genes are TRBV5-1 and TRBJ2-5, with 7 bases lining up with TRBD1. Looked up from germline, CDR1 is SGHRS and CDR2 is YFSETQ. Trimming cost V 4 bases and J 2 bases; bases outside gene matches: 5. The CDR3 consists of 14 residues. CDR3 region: CASSEDRAQETQYF. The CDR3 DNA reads TGCGCCAGCAGCGAAGACAGGGCACAAGAGACCCAGTACTTC.

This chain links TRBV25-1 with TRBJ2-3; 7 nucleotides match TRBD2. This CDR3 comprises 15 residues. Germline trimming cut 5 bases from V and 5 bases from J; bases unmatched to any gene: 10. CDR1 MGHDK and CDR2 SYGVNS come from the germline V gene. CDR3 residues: CASSPRGGEGDTQYF. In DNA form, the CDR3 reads TGTGCCAGCAGTCCCCGCGGAGGGGAGGGAGATACGCAGTATTTT. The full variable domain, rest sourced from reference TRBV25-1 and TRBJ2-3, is EADIYQTPRYLVIGTGKKITLECSQTMGHDKMYWYQQDPGMELHLIHYSYGVNSTEKGDLSSESTVSRIRTEHFPLTLESARPSHTSQYLCASSPRGGEGDTQYFGPGTRLTVL.

DNA for the CDR3: TGTGCCACCGGGGAGGTCTATAATTCACCCCTCCACTTT. Encoded protein: CATGEVYNSPLHF. The V call is TRBV15, the J call TRBJ1-6; D remains ambiguous. Germline CDR1 and CDR2: LNHNV and YYDKDF (reference sequence). The CDR3 runs 13 residues. V lost 8 bases and J 3 bases, leaving 8 bases between the germline ends.

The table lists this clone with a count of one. As DNA, the CDR3 is TGCGCCAGCAGCTTGGTGGGGCAGGGGAGCACTGAAGCTTTCTTT. This sequence encodes CASSLVGQGSTEAFF. This chain connects TRBV5-1 to TRBJ1-1, with TRBD1 as a possible D gene (6 bases). Germline-derived CDR1 and CDR2 are SGHRS and YFSETQ. The CDR3 consists of 15 residues. V dropped 0 bases and J dropped 4 bases, with 13 bases sitting between them.

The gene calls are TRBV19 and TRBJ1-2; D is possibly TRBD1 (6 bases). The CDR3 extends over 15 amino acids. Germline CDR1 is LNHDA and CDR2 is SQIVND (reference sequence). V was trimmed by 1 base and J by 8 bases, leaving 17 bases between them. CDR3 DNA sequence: TGTGCCAGTAGTATAGGGACTCGGGGGGCGCGCGGCTACACCTTC. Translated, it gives CASSIGTRGARGYTF. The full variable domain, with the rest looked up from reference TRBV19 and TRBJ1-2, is DGGITQSPKYLFRKEGQNVTLSCEQNLNHDAMYWYRQDPGQGLRLIYYSQIVNDFQKGDIAEGYSVSREKKESFPLTVTSAQKNPTAFYLCASSIGTRGARGYTFGSGTRLTVV.

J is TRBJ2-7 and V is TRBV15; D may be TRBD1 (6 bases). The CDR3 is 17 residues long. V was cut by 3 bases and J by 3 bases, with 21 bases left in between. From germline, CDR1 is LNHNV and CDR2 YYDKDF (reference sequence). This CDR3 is CATSRDAWDNANYEQYF. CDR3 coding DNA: TGTGCCACCAGCAGGGATGCTTGGGACAATGCAAACTACGAGCAGTACTTC.

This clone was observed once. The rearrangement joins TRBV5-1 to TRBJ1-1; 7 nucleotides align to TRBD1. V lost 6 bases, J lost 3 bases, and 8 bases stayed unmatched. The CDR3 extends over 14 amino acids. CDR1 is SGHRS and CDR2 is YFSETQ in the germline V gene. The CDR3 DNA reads TGCGCCAGCAACAGGGACAGAAGGGACACTGAAGCTTTCTTT. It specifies CASNRDRRDTEAFF.

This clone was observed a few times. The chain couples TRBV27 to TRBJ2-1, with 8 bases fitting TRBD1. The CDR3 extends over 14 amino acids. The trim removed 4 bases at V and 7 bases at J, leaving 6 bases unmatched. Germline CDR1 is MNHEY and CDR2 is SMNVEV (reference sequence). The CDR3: CASSWTGISNEQFF. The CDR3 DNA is TGTGCCAGCAGTTGGACAGGGATCTCTAATGAGCAGTTCTTC.

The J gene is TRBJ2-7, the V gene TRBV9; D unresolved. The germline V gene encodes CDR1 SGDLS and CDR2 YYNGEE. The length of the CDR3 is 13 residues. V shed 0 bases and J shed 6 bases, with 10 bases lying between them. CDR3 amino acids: CASSVVYYGEQYF. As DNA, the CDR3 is TGTGCCAGCAGCGTAGTGTATTACGGCGAGCAGTACTTC. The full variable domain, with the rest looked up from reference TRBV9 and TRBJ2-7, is DSGVTQTPKHLITATGQRVTLRCSPRSGDLSVYWYQQSLDQGLQFLIQYYNGEERAKGNILERFSAQQFPDLHSELNLSSLELGDSALYFCASSVVYYGEQYFGPGTRLTVT.

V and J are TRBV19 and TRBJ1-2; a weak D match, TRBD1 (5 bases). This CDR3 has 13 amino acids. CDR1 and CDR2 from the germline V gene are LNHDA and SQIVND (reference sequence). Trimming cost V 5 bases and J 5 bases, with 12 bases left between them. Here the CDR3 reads CASSSQGQYGYTF. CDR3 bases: TGTGCCAGTAGTTCGCAGGGCCAATATGGCTACACCTTC.

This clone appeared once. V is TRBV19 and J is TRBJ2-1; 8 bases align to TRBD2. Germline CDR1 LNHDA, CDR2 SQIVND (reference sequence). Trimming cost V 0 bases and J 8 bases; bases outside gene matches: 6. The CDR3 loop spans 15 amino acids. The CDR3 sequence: CASSIDERGSDEQFF. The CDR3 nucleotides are TGTGCCAGTAGTATAGATGAGCGGGGGAGTGATGAGCAGTTCTTC.

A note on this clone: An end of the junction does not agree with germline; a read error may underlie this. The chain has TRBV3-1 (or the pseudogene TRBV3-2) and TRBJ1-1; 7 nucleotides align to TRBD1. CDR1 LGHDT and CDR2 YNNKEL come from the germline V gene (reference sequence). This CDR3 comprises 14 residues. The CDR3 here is CASNQQGMNTEAFF. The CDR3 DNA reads TGTGCCAGCAACCAACAGGGGATGAACACTGAAGCTTTCTTT.

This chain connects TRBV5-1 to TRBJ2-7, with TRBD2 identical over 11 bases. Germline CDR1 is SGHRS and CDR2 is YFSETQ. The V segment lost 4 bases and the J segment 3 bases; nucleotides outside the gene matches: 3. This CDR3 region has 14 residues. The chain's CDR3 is CASSQTSGDYEQYF. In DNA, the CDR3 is TGCGCCAGCAGCCAGACTAGCGGGGACTACGAGCAGTACTTC.

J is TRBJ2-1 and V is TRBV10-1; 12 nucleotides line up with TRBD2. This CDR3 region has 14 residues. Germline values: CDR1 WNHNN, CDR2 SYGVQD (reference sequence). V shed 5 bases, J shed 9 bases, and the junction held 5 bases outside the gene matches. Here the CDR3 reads CASSTSGGLREQFF. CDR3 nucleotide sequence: TGCGCCAGCAGTACTAGCGGGGGGCTTCGTGAGCAGTTCTTC.

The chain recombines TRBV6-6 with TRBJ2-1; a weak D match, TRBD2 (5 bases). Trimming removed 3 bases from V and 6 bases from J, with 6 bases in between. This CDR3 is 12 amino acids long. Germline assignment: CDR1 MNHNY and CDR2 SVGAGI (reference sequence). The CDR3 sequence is CASSYEGNEQFF. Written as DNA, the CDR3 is TGTGCCAGCAGTTATGAGGGCAATGAGCAGTTCTTC.

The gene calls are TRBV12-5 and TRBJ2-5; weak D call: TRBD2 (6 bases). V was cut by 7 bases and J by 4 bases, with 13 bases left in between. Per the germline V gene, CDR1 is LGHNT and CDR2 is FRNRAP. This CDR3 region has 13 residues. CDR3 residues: CASAGRGLETQYF. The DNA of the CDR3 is TGTGCTAGTGCGGGGCGGGGCCTAGAGACCCAGTACTTC.

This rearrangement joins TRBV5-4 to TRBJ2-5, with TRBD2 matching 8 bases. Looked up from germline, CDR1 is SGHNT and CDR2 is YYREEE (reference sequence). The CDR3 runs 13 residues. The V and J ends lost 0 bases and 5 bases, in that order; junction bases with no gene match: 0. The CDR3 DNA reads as TGTGCCAGCAGCTTGGTAGCGGGGGAGACCCAGTACTTC. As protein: CASSLVAGETQYF.

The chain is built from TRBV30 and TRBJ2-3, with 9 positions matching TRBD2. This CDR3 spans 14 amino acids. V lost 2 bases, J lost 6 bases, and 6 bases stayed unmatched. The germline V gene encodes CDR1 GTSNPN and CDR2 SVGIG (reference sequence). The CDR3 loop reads CAWSTGTSFDTQYF. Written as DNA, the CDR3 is TGTGCCTGGAGTACCGGGACTAGCTTCGATACGCAGTATTTT.